A selection of T cell receptor beta chains follows, all from one sample in a study of blood T cells in healthy people across ages. TCRdb called the 5' RACE reads again in MiXCR, with one record for every CDR3 protein. The sample carries roughly 800,000 distinct CDR3 sequences, approximately 55% recorded once. Sequencing input: blood. All receptors come from a man older than 75 in good health. Each CDR3 is given with its conserved first and last residue. D genes are given only for firm matches.

v_call	j_call	d_call	cdr3_aa
TRBV20-1	TRBJ1-4	.	CSARDQGSTNEKLFF
TRBV10-3	TRBJ2-5	.	CAISDESETQYF
TRBV5-5	TRBJ2-1	TRBD2	CASSPLAGESYNEQFF
TRBV4-1	TRBJ2-7	.	CASSQDVGFFSYEQYF
TRBV29-1	TRBJ1-2	TRBD1	CSVEWTGSYGYTF
TRBV7-6	TRBJ2-7	.	CASSRHGLDKTGSLYEQYF
TRBV12-3/TRBV12-4	TRBJ1-1	.	CASNREVEAFF
TRBV5-1	TRBJ1-2	.	CASSSMIPQGGYGYTF
TRBV5-1	TRBJ2-1	.	CASSLSGRSSYNEQFF
TRBV20-1	TRBJ1-2	.	CSARESGTSNYGYTF
TRBV25-1	TRBJ2-7	.	CASSEGLYEQYF
TRBV7-2	TRBJ2-5	TRBD2	CASSLGGSGARGETQYF
TRBV12-5	TRBJ2-1	TRBD2	CATRLAAGYNEQFF
TRBV5-1	TRBJ2-3	.	CASNVGGVDTQYF
TRBV4-2	TRBJ2-5	TRBD2	CASSQAPLAGGPKVTQYF
TRBV29-1	TRBJ2-4	.	CSVDMANIQYF
TRBV24-1	TRBJ2-2	TRBD2	CATSDFPLAGGPAGELFF
TRBV7-9	TRBJ1-2	TRBD1	CASKGRGRLVRDYGYTF
TRBV6-1	TRBJ1-6	TRBD1	CASSDYVGQADIRSLHF
TRBV29-1	TRBJ2-3	.	CSVRQGVSDTQYF
TRBV11-2	TRBJ2-1	TRBD2	CASSPPPLLAGGPNEQFF